Listed below are T cell receptor beta chains from one sample, sequenced in a study of T cells after somatic rescue of genetic block. Sequenced by immunoSEQ multiplex PCR; TCRdb stores in-frame clones only, minus some. The sample has tens of thousands of clones, about 90% seen once. Sequenced: peripheral blood mononuclear cells (PBMCs). These receptors all stem from a woman under 30. Each CDR3 is given with its conserved first and last residue. The D gene is left open where the match is weak. Only part of the rows carry a size: once, few, many, or a class if the clone is expanded.

CASSKEGGQEEASNQPQHF	TGTGCCAGCAGCAAAGAAGGTGGACAGGAGGAAGCTAGCAATCAGCCCCAGCATTTT	-	TRBJ1-5	-	TRBV21-1
CATSRDKGSGANVLTF	TGTGCCACCAGCAGAGATAAGGGGTCTGGGGCCAACGTCCTGACTTTC	-	TRBJ2-6	few	TRBV15
CASSLEGYSSYEQYF	TGCGCCAGCAGCTTGGAGGGGTACAGCTCCTACGAGCAGTACTTC	-	TRBJ2-7	-	TRBV5-1
CASSRVGQGGFEQYF	TGTGCCAGCAGCAGAGTAGGACAGGGAGGATTCGAGCAGTACTTC	TRBD1	TRBJ2-7	once	TRBV7-2
CASSSGVLANTGELFF	TGTGCCAGCAGCTCAGGGGTTCTGGCGAACACCGGGGAGCTGTTTTTT	-	TRBJ2-2	-	TRBV11-2
CASTEGGSPLHF	TGTGCCAGCACAGAAGGTGGTTCACCCCTCCACTTT	-	TRBJ1-6	-	TRBV6-5
CASSEGLERAAGELFF	TGTGCCAGCAGTGAGGGCCTCGAAAGGGCGGCCGGGGAGCTGTTTTTT	-	TRBJ2-2	-	TRBV6-4
CASSLEGGNQPQHF	TGCGCCAGCAGCTTGGAGGGGGGAAATCAGCCCCAGCATTTT	-	TRBJ1-5	-	TRBV5-1
CSVQTGVNTEAFF	TGCAGCGTCCAGACAGGGGTGAACACTGAAGCTTTCTTT	TRBD1	TRBJ1-1	-	TRBV29-1
CSARVGETQYF	TGCAGTGCTAGAGTTGGAGAGACCCAGTACTTC	-	TRBJ2-5	-	TRBV20-1
CASRDQGQSSYNEQFF	TGTGCCAGCCGTGATCAGGGGCAGAGCTCCTACAATGAGCAGTTCTTC	-	TRBJ2-1	-	TRBV6-1
CASSESGTIGYTF	TGCGCCAGCAGTGAGTCTGGAACAATTGGCTACACCTTC	-	TRBJ1-2	-	TRBV10-1
CASSVQAGEPYTEQYF	TGTGCCAGCAGTGTCCAAGCGGGAGAGCCTTATACAGAGCAGTACTTC	TRBD2	TRBJ2-7	few	TRBV6-1
CASRSTPGQDYEQYF	TGCGCCAGCAGGTCGACCCCGGGACAGGACTACGAGCAGTACTTC	TRBD1	TRBJ2-7	once	TRBV5-1
CASSEAGGTGELFF	TGTGCCAGCAGTGAAGCGGGAGGCACCGGGGAGCTGTTTTTT	TRBD2	TRBJ2-2	-	TRBV6-4